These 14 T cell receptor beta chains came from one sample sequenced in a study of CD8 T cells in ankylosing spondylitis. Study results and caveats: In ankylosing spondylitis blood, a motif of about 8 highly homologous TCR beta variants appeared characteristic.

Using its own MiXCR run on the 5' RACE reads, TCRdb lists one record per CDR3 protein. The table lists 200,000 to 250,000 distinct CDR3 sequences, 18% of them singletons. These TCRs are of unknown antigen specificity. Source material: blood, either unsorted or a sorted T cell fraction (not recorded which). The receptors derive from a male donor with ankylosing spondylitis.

CDR3 sequence reads: CASSLSTSGYYNEQFF. The CDR3 DNA reads as TGTGCCAGCAGCTTGTCGACTAGCGGGTACTACAATGAGCAGTTCTTC. The gene calls are TRBV5-6 and TRBJ2-1, with 10 bases that match TRBD2. Germline trimming cut 1 base from V and 3 bases from J; bases unmatched to any gene: 4. CDR1 and CDR2 from the germline V gene are SGHDT and YYEEEE. This CDR3 is 16 amino acids long.

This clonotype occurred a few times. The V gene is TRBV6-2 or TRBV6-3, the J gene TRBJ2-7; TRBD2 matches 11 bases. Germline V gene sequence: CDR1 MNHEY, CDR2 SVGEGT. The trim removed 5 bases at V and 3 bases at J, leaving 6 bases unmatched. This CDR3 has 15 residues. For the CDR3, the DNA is TGTGCCAGCAGTGTACTAGCGGGAGTTATCTACGAGCAGTACTTC. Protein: CASSVLAGVIYEQYF.

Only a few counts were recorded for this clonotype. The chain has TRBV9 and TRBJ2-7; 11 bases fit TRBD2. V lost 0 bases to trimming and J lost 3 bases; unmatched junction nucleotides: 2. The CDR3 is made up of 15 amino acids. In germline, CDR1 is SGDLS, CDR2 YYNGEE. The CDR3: CASSVGSGGGYEQYF. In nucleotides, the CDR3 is TGTGCCAGCAGCGTAGGTAGCGGGGGGGGCTACGAGCAGTACTTC.

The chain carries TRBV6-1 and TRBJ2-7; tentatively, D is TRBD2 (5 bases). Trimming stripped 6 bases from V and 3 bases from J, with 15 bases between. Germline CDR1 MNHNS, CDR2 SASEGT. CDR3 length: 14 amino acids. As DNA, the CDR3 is TGTGCCAGCAGCCTAAGCGCGGAGGACTACGAGCAGTACTTC. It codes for CASSLSAEDYEQYF.

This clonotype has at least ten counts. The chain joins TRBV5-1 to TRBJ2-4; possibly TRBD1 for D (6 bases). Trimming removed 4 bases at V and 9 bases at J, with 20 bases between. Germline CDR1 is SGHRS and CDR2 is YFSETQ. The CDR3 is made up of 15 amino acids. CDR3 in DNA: TGCGCCAGCAGCGTCCTCTTCGACAGGAGTGGCATTCAGTACTTC. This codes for CASSVLFDRSGIQYF. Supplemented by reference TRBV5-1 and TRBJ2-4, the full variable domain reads KAGVTQTPRYLIKTRGQQVTLSCSPISGHRSVSWYQQTPGQGLQFLFEYFSETQRNKGNFPGRFSGRQFSNSRSEMNVSTLELGDSALYLCASSVLFDRSGIQYFGAGTRLSVL.

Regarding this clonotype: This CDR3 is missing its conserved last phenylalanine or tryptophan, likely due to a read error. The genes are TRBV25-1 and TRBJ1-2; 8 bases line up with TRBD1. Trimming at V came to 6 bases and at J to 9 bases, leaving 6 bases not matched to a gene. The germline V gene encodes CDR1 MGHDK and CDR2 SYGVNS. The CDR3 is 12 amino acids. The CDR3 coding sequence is TGTGCCAGCAGCAGTGACAGGGGAAGCTACACCTCC. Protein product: CASSSDRGSYTS.

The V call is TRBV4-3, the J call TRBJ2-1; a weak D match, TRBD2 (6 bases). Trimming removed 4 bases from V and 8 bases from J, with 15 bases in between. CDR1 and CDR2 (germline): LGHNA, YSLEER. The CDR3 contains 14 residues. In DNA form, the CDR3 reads TGCGCCAGCAGCCCCCGACTAGAACACGATGAGCAGTTCTTC. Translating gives CASSPRLEHDEQFF.

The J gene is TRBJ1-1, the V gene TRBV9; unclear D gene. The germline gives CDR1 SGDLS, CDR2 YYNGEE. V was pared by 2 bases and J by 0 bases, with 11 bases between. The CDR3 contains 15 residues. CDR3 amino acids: CASSVGSTMNTEAFF. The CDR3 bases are TGTGCCAGCAGCGTGGGTAGCACTATGAACACTGAAGCTTTCTTT.

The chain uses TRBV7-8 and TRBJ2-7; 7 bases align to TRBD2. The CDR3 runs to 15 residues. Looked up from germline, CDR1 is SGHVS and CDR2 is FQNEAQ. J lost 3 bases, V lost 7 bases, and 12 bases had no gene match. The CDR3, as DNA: TGTGCCAGCACCGATTGGGAGGGAGAGGGCTACGAGCAGTACTTC. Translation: CASTDWEGEGYEQYF.

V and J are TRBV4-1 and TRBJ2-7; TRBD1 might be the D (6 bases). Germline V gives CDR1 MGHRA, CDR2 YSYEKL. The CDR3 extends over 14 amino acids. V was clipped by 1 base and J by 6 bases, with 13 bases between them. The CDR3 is CASSQATGLFEQYF. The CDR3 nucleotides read TGCGCCAGCAGCCAAGCCACAGGGTTGTTCGAGCAGTACTTC.

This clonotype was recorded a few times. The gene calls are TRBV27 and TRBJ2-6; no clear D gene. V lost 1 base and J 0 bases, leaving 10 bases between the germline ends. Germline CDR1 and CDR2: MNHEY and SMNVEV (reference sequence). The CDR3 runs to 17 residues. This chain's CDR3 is CASSLFPENSGANVLTF. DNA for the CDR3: TGTGCCAGCAGTTTATTTCCGGAAAACTCTGGGGCCAACGTCCTGACTTTC.

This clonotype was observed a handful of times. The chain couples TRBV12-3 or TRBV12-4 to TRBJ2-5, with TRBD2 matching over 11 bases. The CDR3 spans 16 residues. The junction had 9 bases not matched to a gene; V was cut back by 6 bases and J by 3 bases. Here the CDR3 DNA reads TGTGCCAGCAGATCCGGGACTAGCGGACCCAAAGAGACCCAGTACTTC. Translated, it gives CASRSGTSGPKETQYF.

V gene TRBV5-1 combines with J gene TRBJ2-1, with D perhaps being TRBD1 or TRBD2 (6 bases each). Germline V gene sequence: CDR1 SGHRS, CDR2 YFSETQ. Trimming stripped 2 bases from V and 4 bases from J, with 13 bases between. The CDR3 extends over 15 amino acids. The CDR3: CASSFERGAYNEQFF. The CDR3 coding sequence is TGCGCCAGCAGCTTCGAGAGGGGGGCTTACAATGAGCAGTTCTTC.

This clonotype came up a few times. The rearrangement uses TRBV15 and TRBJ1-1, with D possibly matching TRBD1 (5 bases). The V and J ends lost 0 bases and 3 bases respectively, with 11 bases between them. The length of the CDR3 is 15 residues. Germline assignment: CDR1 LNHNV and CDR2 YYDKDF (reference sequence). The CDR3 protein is CATSREGVSDTEAFF. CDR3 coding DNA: TGTGCCACCAGCAGAGAAGGGGTCTCGGACACTGAAGCTTTCTTT.